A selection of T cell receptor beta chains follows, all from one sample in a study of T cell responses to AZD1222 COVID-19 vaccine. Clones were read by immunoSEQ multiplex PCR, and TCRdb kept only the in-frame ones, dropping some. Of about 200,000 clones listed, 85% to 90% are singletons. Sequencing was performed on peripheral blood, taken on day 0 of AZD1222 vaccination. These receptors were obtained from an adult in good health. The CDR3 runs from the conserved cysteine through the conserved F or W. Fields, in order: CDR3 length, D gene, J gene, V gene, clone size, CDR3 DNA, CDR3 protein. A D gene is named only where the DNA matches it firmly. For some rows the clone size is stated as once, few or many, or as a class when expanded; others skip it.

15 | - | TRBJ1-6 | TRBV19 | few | TGTGCCAGTAGTATAGGGACAGCTGGTAATTCACCCCTCCACTTT | CASSIGTAGNSPLHF
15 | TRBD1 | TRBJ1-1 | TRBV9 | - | TGTGCCAGCAGCGTAGTCAGGGGGCTTGACTCTGAAGCTTTCTTT | CASSVVRGLDSEAFF
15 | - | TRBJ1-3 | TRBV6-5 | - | TGTGCCAGCAGTTATTCCAGGGCTGCGGGAAACACCATATATTTT | CASSYSRAAGNTIYF
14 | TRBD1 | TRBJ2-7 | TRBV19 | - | TGTGCCAGTAGTCCCCTCCGGGACAGTTACGAGCAGTACTTC | CASSPLRDSYEQYF
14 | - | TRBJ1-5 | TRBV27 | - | TGTGCCAGCAGTTCGGCAGGGCGGGATCAGCCCCAGCATTTT | CASSSAGRDQPQHF
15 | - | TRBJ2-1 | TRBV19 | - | TGTGCCAGTAGTATAGACCCAGGGACGTACAATGAGCAGTTCTTC | CASSIDPGTYNEQFF
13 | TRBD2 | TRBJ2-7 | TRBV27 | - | TGTGCCACCAGACTAGCGGGGGGTTACGAGCAGTACTTC | CATRLAGGYEQYF
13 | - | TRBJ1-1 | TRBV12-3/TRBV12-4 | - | TGTGCCAGCAGTTTGACAGCGAACACTGAAGCTTTCTTT | CASSLTANTEAFF
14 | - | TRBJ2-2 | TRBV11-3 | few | TGTGCCAGCAGCTGGCTGGGGGGAACCGGGGAGCTGTTTTTT | CASSWLGGTGELFF
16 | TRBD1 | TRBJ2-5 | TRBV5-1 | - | TGCGCCAGCAGCTCGGCCGGGACAGGGGGCCAAGAGACCCAGTACTTC | CASSSAGTGGQETQYF
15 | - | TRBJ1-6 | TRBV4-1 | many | TGCGCCAGCAGCCACTTACAGAAGCCGAATTCACCCCTCCACTTT | CASSHLQKPNSPLHF
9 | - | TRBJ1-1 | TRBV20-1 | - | TGCAGCTCAGGGGATGGGGATTTCTTT | CSSGDGDFF
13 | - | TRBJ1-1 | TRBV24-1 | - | TGTGCCACCTGGAGGGGTTGGAACACTGAAGCTTTCTTT | CATWRGWNTEAFF
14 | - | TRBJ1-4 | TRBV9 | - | TGTGCCAGCAGCGTCCGGGGGGGAAGCGAAAAACTGTTTTTT | CASSVRGGSEKLFF
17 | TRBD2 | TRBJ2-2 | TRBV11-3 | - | TGTGCCAGCAGCCCATCTCGCGGGGGGGCTACGGCGGGGGAGCTGTTTTTT | CASSPSRGGATAGELFF
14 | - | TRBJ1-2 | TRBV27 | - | TGTGCCAGCAGTTCGCCCAGGGTTGACTATGGCTACACCTTC | CASSSPRVDYGYTF
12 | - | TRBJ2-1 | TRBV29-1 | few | TGCAGCGTTGGGTCGGCCGACAATGAGCAGTTCTTC | CSVGSADNEQFF
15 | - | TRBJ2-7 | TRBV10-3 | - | TGTGCCATCAGTGGGGGTGGCAGGGGTCGCGACGAGCAGTACTTC | CAISGGGRGRDEQYF
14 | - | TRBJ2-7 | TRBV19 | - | TGTGCCAGTAGTATGTGGGGGAACTCCTACGAGCAGTACTTC | CASSMWGNSYEQYF
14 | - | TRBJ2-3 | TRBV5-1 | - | TGCGCCAGCAGCCAATCTAGGAGCGCAGATACGCAGTATTTT | CASSQSRSADTQYF
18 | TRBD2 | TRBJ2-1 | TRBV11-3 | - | TGTGCCAGCAGCCACAGGCTAGCGGGGGGCCTCTCCTACAATGAGCAGTTCTTC | CASSHRLAGGLSYNEQFF
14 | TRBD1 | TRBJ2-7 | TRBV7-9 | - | TGTGCCAGCGCCGGGACAGGGCTCTCCTACGAGCAGTACTTC | CASAGTGLSYEQYF
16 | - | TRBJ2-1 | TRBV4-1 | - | TGCGCCAGCAGCCAAGATAGGGGAGACCCCTACAATGAGCAGTTCTTC | CASSQDRGDPYNEQFF
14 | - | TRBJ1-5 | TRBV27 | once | TGTGCCAGCAGTTTAGTCAGGGACAATCAGCCCCAGCATTTT | CASSLVRDNQPQHF
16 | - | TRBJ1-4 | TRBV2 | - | TGTGCCAGCAGTGAAGACAGGGTTGCAACTAATGAAAAACTGTTTTTT | CASSEDRVATNEKLFF
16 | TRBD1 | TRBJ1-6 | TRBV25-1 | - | TGTGCCAGCACCCCAAGTGAGGACAGGCCGAGTTCACCCCTCCACTTT | CASTPSEDRPSSPLHF
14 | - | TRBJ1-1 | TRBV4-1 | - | TGCGCCAGCAGCCAAGAGAGCAGGAACACTGAAGCTTTCTTT | CASSQESRNTEAFF
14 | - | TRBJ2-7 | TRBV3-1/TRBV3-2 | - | TGTGCCAGCAGCCCAGGGGACGGTCCCTACGAGCAGTACTTC | CASSPGDGPYEQYF
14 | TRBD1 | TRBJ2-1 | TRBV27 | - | TGTGCCAGCAGAAAATTGGACAGGGGAAATGAGCAGTTCTTC | CASRKLDRGNEQFF
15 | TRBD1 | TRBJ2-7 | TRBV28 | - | TGTGCCAGCAGTTTATCCGGGACAGGGATCGACGAGCAGTACTTC | CASSLSGTGIDEQYF
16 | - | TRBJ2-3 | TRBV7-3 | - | TGTGCCAGCAGCTATGGCCCTTCCGAAAGCACAGATACGCAGTATTTT | CASSYGPSESTDTQYF
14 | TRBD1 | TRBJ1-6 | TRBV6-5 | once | TGTGCCAGCAGTTCGGGGACAGGGGTGTCACCCCTCCACTTT | CASSSGTGVSPLHF
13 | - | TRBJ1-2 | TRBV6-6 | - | TGTGCCAGCCAGGACGGAGGACTTTATGGCTACACCTTC | CASQDGGLYGYTF
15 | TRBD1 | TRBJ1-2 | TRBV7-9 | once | TGTGCCAGCAGCACCAGGGACAGGGGGATTTATGGCTACACCTTC | CASSTRDRGIYGYTF
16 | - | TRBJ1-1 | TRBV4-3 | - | TGCGCCAGCAGATATACAGGACAAGTCTCTAACACTGAAGCTTTCTTT | CASRYTGQVSNTEAFF
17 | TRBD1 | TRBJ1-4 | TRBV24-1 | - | TGTGCCACCAGGCGCCGGACAGGGGCTATTAGTAATGAAAAACTGTTTTTT | CATRRRTGAISNEKLFF
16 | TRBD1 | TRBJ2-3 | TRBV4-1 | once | TGCGCCAGCAGCCAAAGGGCAGGGACAGGGGCAGATACGCAGTATTTT | CASSQRAGTGADTQYF
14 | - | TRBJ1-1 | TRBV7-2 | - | TGTGCCAGCAGCTGGGGCGCCTTAGGCACTGAAGCTTTCTTT | CASSWGALGTEAFF
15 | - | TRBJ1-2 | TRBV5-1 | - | TGCGCCAGCACGCGCGACGGCGTACCTAACTATGGCTACACCTTC | CASTRDGVPNYGYTF